A selection of T cell receptor beta chains follows, all from one sample in a study of fetal regulatory T cell absence and autoimmunity. This table comes from immunoSEQ multiplex PCR, and its TCRdb copy is limited to in-frame clones, with some not included. The sample lists about 95,000 clones, about two thirds occurring once. Sequencing was carried out using pancreas tissue. Receptors were obtained from a male donor with IPEX syndrome. Each CDR3 is given without its conserved first and last residue.

length	V	CDR3
11	TRBV21-1	ARPRSSAEPLH
10	TRBV12-5	ASGWTYNEQF
11	TRBV5-4	ASSLRGNYGYT
13	TRBV13	ASSLGGAANYGYT
12	TRBV7-9	ASSSGIRAYEQY
12	TRBV6-5	ASSYGANTGELF
12	TRBV30	AWKLAGSTDTQY
12	TRBV27	ASSPGQVAYEQY
13	TRBV6-1	ASTHSGAGVRKLF
13	TRBV5-1	ASSLLGLLNTEAF
13	TRBV4-2	ASSQDRRSHTEAF
10	TRBV29-1	SVAPQNTEAF
12	TRBV9	APGESSGANVLT
15	TRBV12-1	ASSSRDVTEGTGELF
10	TRBV5-6	ASSPNRGGYT
13	TRBV7-9	ASSLDGRSGNTIY
14	TRBV10-3	AISEGRGRSTDTQY
12	TRBV18	ASSPQEGHTEAF
11	TRBV9	ASSVLAGDTQY
13	TRBV6-1	ASILGGNGNYGYT
11	TRBV4-1	ASSQGHSYEQY
13	TRBV9	ASTPDRGHLETQY
12	TRBV5-1	ASSLGRVHTEAF
13	TRBV7-6	ASSLNLETYNEQF
10	TRBV18	ASSPWGETQY
11	TRBV6-5	ASSYSAGHGYT
15	TRBV27	ASSPDRGGPGANVLT